The 27 T cell receptor beta chains in this list originate from one sample, sequenced in a study of T cell repertoires in cytomegalovirus infection. TCRdb reanalysed the reads using MiXCR and keeps one entry per CDR3 protein. The repertoire holds just over 300,000 distinct CDR3 sequences, with 15% to 20% as singletons. Sequenced material: PBMCs. The receptors come from a human donor in good health (CMV status not recorded). Some clones in this sample may be carry-over from other donors' samples.

In its sample, this clonotype was seen many times. The chain couples TRBV12-3 or TRBV12-4 to TRBJ1-2; D is possibly TRBD1 (5 bases). V lost 6 bases and J 4 bases, leaving 12 bases between the germline ends. The CDR3 contains 13 residues. DNA for the CDR3: TGTGCCAGCAGGCCCGGGACGTTCTATGGCTACACCTTC. Amino acid sequence: CASRPGTFYGYTF.

V gene TRBV6-2 or TRBV6-3 combines with J gene TRBJ1-5; no clear D. CDR1 MNHEY and CDR2 SVGEGT come from the germline V gene. The V and J ends lost 2 bases and 7 bases respectively, with 12 bases between them. This CDR3 is built from 14 residues. The CDR3 spells CASSYTSGSQPQHF. The CDR3 DNA sequence: TGTGCCAGCAGTTACACTTCAGGTTCCCAGCCCCAGCATTTT.

V and J are TRBV6-6 and TRBJ2-7, with 8 bases aligning to TRBD1. This CDR3 contains 17 residues. Germline V gene sequence: CDR1 MNHNY, CDR2 SVGAGI (reference sequence). Trimming at V came to 5 bases and at J to 6 bases, leaving 18 bases not matched to a gene. CDR3 DNA sequence: TGTGCCAGCAGTACAGGGGGACGGGGTTTTTCGCTGGGCGAGCAGTACTTC. This gives the protein CASSTGGRGFSLGEQYF.

The V and J genes are TRBV6-5 and TRBJ1-6; no reliable D call. The V gene's germline CDR1 is MNHEY and CDR2 SVGAGI. Trimming pared 0 bases from V and 14 bases from J, leaving 11 bases between. This CDR3 has 13 residues. CDR3: CASSYSKGATLHF. DNA for the CDR3: TGTGCCAGCAGTTACTCGAAGGGTGCAACCCTCCACTTT.

Many counts were recorded for this clonotype. The genes are TRBV7-9 and TRBJ1-1, with a weak D call TRBD1 (6 bases). V was pared by 0 bases and J by 8 bases, with 10 bases between. Germline assignment: CDR1 SEHNR and CDR2 FQNEAQ (reference sequence). This CDR3 region has 13 residues. The DNA for the CDR3 is TGTGCCAGCAGCTTAGCGCGGACAGCGGAAGCTTTCTTT. As protein: CASSLARTAEAFF.

There are many counts of this clonotype. The V and J genes are TRBV7-2 and TRBJ1-2, with D maybe TRBD1 (6 bases). The V end lost 1 base, the J end lost 3 bases, and 9 bases lay between the germline ends. Germline lookup yields CDR1 SGHTA and CDR2 FQGNSA. CDR3 length: 14 amino acids. The CDR3 here is CASSLVGADYGYTF. The CDR3 bases are TGTGCCAGCAGCTTAGTGGGGGCGGACTATGGCTACACCTTC.

This clonotype was detected ten times or more. The chain joins TRBV6-2 or TRBV6-3 to TRBJ2-1; no firm D call. Germline values: CDR1 MNHEY, CDR2 SVGEGT. V was clipped by 3 bases and J by 8 bases, with 17 bases between them. This CDR3 has 15 residues. In DNA form, the CDR3 reads TGTGCCAGCAGTTATCCCGACTCACGGCGAGATGAGCAGTTCTTC. This encodes CASSYPDSRRDEQFF.

J is TRBJ2-1 and V is TRBV28, with 7 bases that match TRBD2. CDR1 is MDHEN and CDR2 is SYDVKM in the germline V gene. CDR3 length equals 17 residues. Losses at the gene ends were 6 bases for V and 3 bases for J; bases not matched to a gene: 14. In DNA form, the CDR3 reads TGTGCCAGCAGCCCCAGCCCTTTTGGGGGGGGCTACAATGAGCAGTTCTTC. Translation gives CASSPSPFGGGYNEQFF.

V and J are TRBV28 and TRBJ1-5; 7 positions agree with TRBD1. CDR3 length: 15 amino acids. Germline V gene lookup returns CDR1 MDHEN and CDR2 SYDVKM. Trimming at V came to 4 bases and at J to 4 bases, leaving 7 bases not matched to a gene. CDR3: CASSSWTGDNQPQHF. The CDR3 DNA sequence: TGTGCCAGCAGTTCCTGGACAGGAGATAATCAGCCCCAGCATTTT.

This clonotype was picked up a small number of times. This chain connects TRBV5-3 to TRBJ2-2, with 13 positions matching TRBD2. TRBV5-3 is an ORF for which the function is uncertain. This CDR3 is 17 amino acids long. Germline trimming cut 4 bases from V and 4 bases from J; bases unmatched to any gene: 7. DNA of the CDR3: TGTGCCAGAAGCCAGAGGGGACTAGCGGGGAGCACCGGGGAGCTGTTTTTT. Amino acid sequence: CARSQRGLAGSTGELFF.

The chain recombines TRBV19 with TRBJ1-1, with D unresolved. The CDR3 sequence is 12 residues long. Germline CDR1 LNHDA, CDR2 SQIVND (reference sequence). V lost 5 bases and J 7 bases, leaving 11 bases between the germline ends. This chain's CDR3 is CASSGSRDEAFF. The CDR3 nucleotides read TGTGCCAGTAGTGGGTCCCGGGATGAAGCTTTCTTT.

The CDR3 DNA reads as TGTGCCAGCAGCCAAGGGGACAGCCCTAATGAAAAACTGTTTTTT. Translating gives CASSQGDSPNEKLFF. The chain links TRBV3-1 to TRBJ1-4, with TRBD1 matching over 7 bases. The V gene end was trimmed by 1 base and the J gene end by 3 bases; junction bases not matched to a gene: 2. The CDR3 covers 15 residues. Germline CDR1 is LGHDT and CDR2 is YNNKEL (reference sequence).

Ten or more counts support this clonotype. This chain links TRBV4-3 with TRBJ1-1; D uncertain. The V gene lost 0 bases and the J gene lost 0 bases, with 11 bases spanning the gap. This CDR3 spans 16 amino acids. The germline V gene has CDR1 LGHNA and CDR2 YSLEER. The CDR3 here is CASSQDAGSLNTEAFF. The CDR3 DNA is TGCGCCAGCAGCCAAGATGCGGGGTCTCTGAACACTGAAGCTTTCTTT.

There are many counts of this clonotype. The chain couples TRBV6-5 to TRBJ2-1, with 10 bases that match TRBD2. The CDR3 is 15 amino acids. V dropped 2 bases and J dropped 7; count of bases not matched to a gene: 5. The germline V gene encodes CDR1 MNHEY and CDR2 SVGAGI. CDR3 nucleotides: TGTGCCAGCAGTTACGCTAGCGGGGGCGGGAATGAGCAGTTCTTC. Encoded protein: CASSYASGGGNEQFF.

In this sample, this clonotype turned up a few times. The rearrangement links TRBV12-3 or TRBV12-4 to TRBJ2-1, with D unresolved. The CDR3 contains 11 residues. Trimming took 6 bases from V and 12 from J, leaving 12 bases between them. The DNA for the CDR3 is TGTGCCAGCAGCTTACTCCAAAGGCAGTTCTTC. Translating it yields CASSLLQRQFF.

The chain joins TRBV6-2 or TRBV6-3 to TRBJ2-1; D perhaps matches TRBD2 (5 bases). Germline loops: CDR1 MNHEY, CDR2 SVGEGT. V lost 5 bases to trimming and J lost 2 bases, with 13 bases between them. This CDR3 is 15 amino acids long. Written as DNA, the CDR3 is TGTGCCAGCAGTCGATCGGCTAGCACCTACAATGAGCAGTTCTTC. The encoded protein is CASSRSASTYNEQFF.

The CDR3, as DNA: TGTGCCAGCAGTTCAAGTAGACAGGGGATAGGAGAGACCCAGTACTTC. Its translation is CASSSSRQGIGETQYF. The chain couples TRBV27 to TRBJ2-5, with 8 bases matching TRBD1. Germline V gives CDR1 MNHEY, CDR2 SMNVEV (reference sequence). J gave up 4 bases and V 4 bases, and 11 bases lay outside the gene matches. This CDR3 has 16 residues.

V usage is TRBV12-3 or TRBV12-4 and J usage is TRBJ2-7; no clear D gene. V gave up 6 bases and J gave up 1 base, with 13 bases separating them. The CDR3 is 14 amino acids. This CDR3 is CASSPVRRSYEQYF. The CDR3 nucleotides are TGTGCCAGCAGCCCCGTACGGAGATCCTACGAGCAGTACTTC.

The sample holds many counts of this clonotype. The chain couples TRBV25-1 to TRBJ1-1; no clear D. The V gene lost 6 bases and the J gene lost 0 bases, with 8 bases spanning the gap. Germline lookup yields CDR1 MGHDK and CDR2 SYGVNS. The CDR3 spans 13 residues. The CDR3 here is CASSRDMNTEAFF. As DNA, the CDR3 is TGTGCCAGCAGCAGAGATATGAACACTGAAGCTTTCTTT.

This rearrangement joins TRBV18 to TRBJ2-3; D not certain. Germline CDR1 and CDR2: KGHSH and LQKENI. The germline V and J ends were trimmed by 3 bases and 4 bases, with 11 bases remaining between them. This CDR3 contains 14 residues. CDR3: CASSPDTNSDTQYF. For the CDR3, the DNA is TGTGCCAGCTCACCTGACACGAACTCAGATACGCAGTATTTT.

This clonotype has at least ten counts. The chain employs TRBV7-2 and TRBJ1-6, with a tentative D call TRBD1 (6 bases). The CDR3 has 17 residues. With 0 bases removed from V and 9 bases from J, the gap between germline ends came to 18 bases. Germline V gene lookup returns CDR1 SGHTA and CDR2 FQGNSA. Written as DNA, the CDR3 is TGTGCCAGCAGCTTAGCTTATCGGGGGGCGCTGGGTTCACCCCTCCACTTT. As protein: CASSLAYRGALGSPLHF.

The CDR3 sequence: CSARVTPSRETQYF. In DNA form, the CDR3 reads TGCAGTGCTAGAGTCACTCCAAGTCGAGAGACCCAGTACTTC. V is TRBV20-1 and J is TRBJ2-5; D is ambiguous. Trimming took 1 base from V and 4 from J, leaving 13 bases between them. CDR1 is DFQATT, CDR2 SNEGSKA, per germline (reference sequence). The CDR3 is made up of 14 amino acids.

This rearrangement joins TRBV20-1 to TRBJ1-1; no firm D call. Trimming cost V 1 base and J 0 bases, with 18 bases left between them. From germline, CDR1 is DFQATT and CDR2 SNEGSKA (reference sequence). The length of the CDR3 is 17 residues. In DNA, the CDR3 is TGCAGTGCTAGAGTCCCATACCGCCGGCTGTTGAACACTGAAGCTTTCTTT. Residues: CSARVPYRRLLNTEAFF.

The J gene is TRBJ2-2, the V gene TRBV27; 9 bases map to TRBD1. This CDR3 has 15 amino acids. Germline values: CDR1 MNHEY, CDR2 SMNVEV (reference sequence). V trimming: 7 bases; J trimming: 8 bases; junction bases outside the gene matches: 11. CDR3 nucleotide sequence: TGTGCCAGCACCCCAGGGACAGGGCTGTGGGGGGAGCTGTTTTTT. Translation gives CASTPGTGLWGELFF.

This clonotype was detected many times. The J gene is TRBJ1-4, the V gene TRBV6-6; D possibly corresponds to TRBD1 (5 bases). Deletions cut 4 bases from V and 2 bases from J, with 8 bases between. Germline lookup yields CDR1 MNHNY and CDR2 SVGAGI (reference sequence). CDR3 size: 14 residues. CDR3 sequence: CASSSGGTNEKLFF. The DNA for the CDR3 is TGTGCCAGCAGTTCGGGGGGGACTAATGAAAAACTGTTTTTT.

CDR3 in amino acids: CASRVSAGGRDEQFF. The CDR3 nucleotides read TGTGCCAGCAGGGTCAGTGCGGGGGGGCGGGATGAGCAGTTCTTC. This chain uses TRBV27 with TRBJ2-1; TRBD2 matches 9 bases. This CDR3 contains 15 residues. The germline V gene has CDR1 MNHEY and CDR2 SMNVEV (reference sequence). The J segment lost 8 bases and the V segment lost 6 bases, leaving 11 bases of the junction unmatched.

This clonotype has a count of ten or more. The chain couples TRBV19 to TRBJ2-1, with 8 bases fitting TRBD2. This CDR3 is built from 14 residues. Trimming at V came to 9 bases and at J to 4 bases, leaving 8 bases not matched to a gene. Germline CDR1 reads LNHDA; CDR2 reads SQIVND (reference sequence). The CDR3 spells CASHAGGDYNEQFF. The CDR3 DNA follows: TGTGCCAGCCATGCCGGGGGGGATTACAATGAGCAGTTCTTC.